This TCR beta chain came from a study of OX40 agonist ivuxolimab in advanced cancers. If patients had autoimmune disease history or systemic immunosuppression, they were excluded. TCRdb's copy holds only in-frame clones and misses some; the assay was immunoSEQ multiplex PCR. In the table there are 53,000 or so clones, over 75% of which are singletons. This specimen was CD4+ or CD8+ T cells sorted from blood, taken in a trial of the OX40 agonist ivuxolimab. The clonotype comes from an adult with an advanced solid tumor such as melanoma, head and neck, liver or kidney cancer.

CDR3: CATSRRSGSETQYF. In nucleotides, the CDR3 is TGTGCCACCAGCAGGCGGTCAGGGTCAGAGACCCAGTACTTC. The chain recombines TRBV15 with TRBJ2-5; the D gene is possibly TRBD1 (5 bases). Trimming pared 3 bases from V and 4 bases from J, leaving 12 bases between. The length of the CDR3 is 14 residues. Germline V gene data show CDR1 as LNHNV and CDR2 as YYDKDF (reference sequence).